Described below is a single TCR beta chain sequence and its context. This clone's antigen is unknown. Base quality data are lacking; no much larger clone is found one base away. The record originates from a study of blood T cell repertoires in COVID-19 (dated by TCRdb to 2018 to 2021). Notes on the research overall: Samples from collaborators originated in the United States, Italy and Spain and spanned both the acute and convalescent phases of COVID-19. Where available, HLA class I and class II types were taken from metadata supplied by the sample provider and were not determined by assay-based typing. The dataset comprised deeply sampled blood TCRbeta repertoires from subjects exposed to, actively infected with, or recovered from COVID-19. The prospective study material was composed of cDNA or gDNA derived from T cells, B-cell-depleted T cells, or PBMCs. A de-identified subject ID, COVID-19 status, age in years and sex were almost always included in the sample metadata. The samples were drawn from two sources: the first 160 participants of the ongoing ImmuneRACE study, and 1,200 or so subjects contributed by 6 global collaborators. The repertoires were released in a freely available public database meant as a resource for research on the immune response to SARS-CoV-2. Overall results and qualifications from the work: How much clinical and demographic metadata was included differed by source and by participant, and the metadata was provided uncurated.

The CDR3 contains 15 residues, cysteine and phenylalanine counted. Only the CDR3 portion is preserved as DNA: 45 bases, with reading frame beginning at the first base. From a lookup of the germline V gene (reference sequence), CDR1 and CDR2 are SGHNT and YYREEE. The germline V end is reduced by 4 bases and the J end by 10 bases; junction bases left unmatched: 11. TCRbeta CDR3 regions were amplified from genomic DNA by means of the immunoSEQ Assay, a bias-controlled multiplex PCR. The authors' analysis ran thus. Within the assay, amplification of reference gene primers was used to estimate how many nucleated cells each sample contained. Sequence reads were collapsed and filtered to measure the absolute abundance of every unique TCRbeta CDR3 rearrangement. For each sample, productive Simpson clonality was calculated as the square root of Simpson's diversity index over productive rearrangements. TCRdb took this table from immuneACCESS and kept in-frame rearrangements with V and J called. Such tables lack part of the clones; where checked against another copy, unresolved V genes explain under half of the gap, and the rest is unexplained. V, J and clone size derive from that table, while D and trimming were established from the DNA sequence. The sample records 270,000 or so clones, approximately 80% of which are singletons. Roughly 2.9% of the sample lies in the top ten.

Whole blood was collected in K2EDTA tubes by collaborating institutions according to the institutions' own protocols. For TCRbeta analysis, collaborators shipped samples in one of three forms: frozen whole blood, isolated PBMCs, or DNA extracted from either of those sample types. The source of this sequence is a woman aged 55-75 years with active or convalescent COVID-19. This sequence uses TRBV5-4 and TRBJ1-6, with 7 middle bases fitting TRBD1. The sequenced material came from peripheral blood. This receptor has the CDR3 CASSLDRRGESPLHF. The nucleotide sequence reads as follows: TGTGCCAGCAGCCTGGACAGGAGGGGCGAATCACCCCTCCACTTT. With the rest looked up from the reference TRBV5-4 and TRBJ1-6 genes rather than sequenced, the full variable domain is ETGVTQSPTHLIKTRGQQVTLRCSSQSGHNTVSWYQQALGQGPQFIFQYYREEENGRGNFPPRFSGLQFPNYSSELNVNALELDDSALYLCASSLDRRGESPLHFGNGTRLTVT.